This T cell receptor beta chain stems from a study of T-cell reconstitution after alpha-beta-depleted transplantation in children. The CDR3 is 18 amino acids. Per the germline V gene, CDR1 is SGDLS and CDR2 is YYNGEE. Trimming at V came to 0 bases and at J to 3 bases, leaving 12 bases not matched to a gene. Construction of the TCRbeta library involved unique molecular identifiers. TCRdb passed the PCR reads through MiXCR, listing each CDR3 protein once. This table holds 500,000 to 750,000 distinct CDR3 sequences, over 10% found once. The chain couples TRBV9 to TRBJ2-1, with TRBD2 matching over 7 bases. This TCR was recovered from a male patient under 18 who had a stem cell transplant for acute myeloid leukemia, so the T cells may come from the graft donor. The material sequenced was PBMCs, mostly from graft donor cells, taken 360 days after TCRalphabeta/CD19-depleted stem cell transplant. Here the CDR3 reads CASSVVSEGGGGYNEQFF. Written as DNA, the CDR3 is TGTGCCAGCAGCGTAGTCTCCGAGGGAGGCGGGGGCTACAATGAGCAGTTCTTC.